A few counts support the clone carrying this T cell receptor beta chain. The antigen remains undetermined. The data stem from a study of regulatory T cells in long-lasting Graves disease. General study results and limits: Accuracy could have been hurt by small sample size. Favored usage of TRBV28, TRBJ1-2 and TRBJ2-5 was recorded in persistent disease.

The CDR3 sequence is 13 residues long. Trimming took 8 bases from V and 7 from J, leaving 17 bases between them. The V gene's germline CDR1 is MDHEN and CDR2 SYDVKM. Time point here: persistent/refractory GD, antithyroid drugs over 5 years with positive TRAb. Following extraction of RNA from PBMCs, that RNA was used to make the TCR library. Construction of the TCR beta libraries employed iRepertoire HTBI primers in conjunction with Arm-PCR of CDR3 regions. MiXCR, applied by TCRdb to the multiplex PCR reads, yields one record per CDR3 protein. The data hold about 660,000 distinct CDR3 sequences, with 25% to 35% observed a single time.

The material was peripheral blood mononuclear cells (PBMCs), obtained when the disease was refractory, from a patient treated with antithyroid drugs. The source of this sequence is a female donor with Graves disease. The chain employs TRBV28 and TRBJ1-1; the D is unclear. The CDR3 coding sequence is TGTGCCAGCGGATCTTCGAGTCCGATTGAAGCTTTCTTT. This gives the protein CASGSSSPIEAFF.